This TCR beta chain emerged from a study of type 1 and type 2 diabetes patients (TCRdb year 2016). Notes on the research overall: The cohort comprised ten or so type 1 diabetes patients, a few type 2 diabetes patients and about 6 nondiabetic controls recruited in China. Throughout the study, CD4 or CD8 MicroBeads on MACS columns were used to positively select CD4+ and CD8+ T cells from PBMCs. A total of 15 million to 20 million paired-end reads was generated across the whole study. The study profiled TCRbeta repertoires by high-throughput sequencing to compare type 1 diabetes, type 2 diabetes and nondiabetic individuals. Type 2 diabetes patients were used as a disease comparison group for the type 1 diabetes patients. V gene usage was similar between roughly 18-cycle and approximately 25-cycle amplification, suggesting similar primer efficiencies and random PCR bias. Paired-end sequencing of TCRbeta libraries was performed on Illumina HiSeq 2000 or MiSeq instruments. Summary of the overall study and its limitations: Type 2 diabetes patients had few highly-expanded CD4+ clones (median one), and those clones made up a median roughly 3.7% of reads. Study groups were not matched for age and gender, which possibly biased interpretation. Because only a limited number of T2D and control samples were sequenced, some T1D-only HECs might also be present in more T2D or control samples. V and J gene usage patterns of type 2 diabetes and control samples were highly correlated, averaging around 0.97 between samples. Type 2 diabetes repertoires showed high diversity, significantly greater than type 1 diabetes repertoires in both CD4+ and CD8+ T cells.

Sequencing took place on an Illumina MiSeq. Genomic DNA from sorted T cell subsets was used as template for TCRbeta CDR3 amplification. Multiplex PCR with 30 forward and 13 reverse primers amplified the TCRbeta CDR3 region. AMPure XP beads were used to purify the PCR products, after which a second approximately 25-cycle PCR added indices and adaptors. Before sequencing, the QIAquick Gel Extraction Kit was used to gel-purify the libraries. Turning to the authors' computational methods: FLASH was used to merge paired-end reads, and IgBLAST was used to align the merged reads to IMGT V, D and J germline references. Reads with less than 70% alignment identity to germline references were removed, leaving over 10 million reads across the study. CDR3 boundaries, reading frame and productivity were assigned following IMGT definitions. A highly-expanded clone was defined as any clone making up 1% or more of reads, and normalized Shannon entropy served as the measure of diversity. Unpaired two-tailed t-tests were used to test for differences in Shannon entropy between groups. TCRdb itself trimmed the public reads at Q25 with fastp, ran MiXCR and retained productive beta chains. A single entry per CDR3 protein holds the most common genes and DNA from its merged rows. The V and J calls were determined by TCRdb, not by the authors. The sample table records about 250,000 distinct CDR3 sequences; around 47% of these occur just once. The ten top clones hold roughly 13% of the sample.

Concerning this clonotype: Its antigen has not been determined. No base quality information exists; no much larger clone differs at one position.

The germline V gene supplies CDR1 MDHEN and CDR2 SYDVKM. The cysteine opens and the phenylalanine closes a CDR3 of 13 amino acids. This entry keeps only the CDR3 DNA: 39 bases, framed from base 1. All diabetic patients met standard classification criteria for type 1 or type 2 diabetes, with glucose and C-peptide assessed by WHO-recommended methods. Donors were excluded if they had other autoimmune diseases or infections within the previous four weeks. Roughly 10 milliliters of peripheral blood were collected from each participant. PBMCs were isolated with LymphoPrep density separation. The chain links TRBV28 with TRBJ2-5; the D gene is possibly TRBD2, with 6 bases matching. Gene TRBJ2-1 matches the end of the DNA better, so the J call may be wrong. The receptor's source is a man in his late teens or twenties with type 2 diabetes. The sequenced material came from peripheral blood mononuclear cells (PBMCs). CDR3 region: CATQRAKSNEQFF. At the DNA level, the sequence is TGTGCCACCCAGCGGGCTAAGAGCAATGAGCAGTTCTTC.